The clone carrying this T cell receptor beta chain was detected a few times. Its antigen is still unknown. Its ends do not fully match the called genes, so a read error is possible. The entry originates in a study of blood T cells in healthy people across ages. The study, taken as a whole, reports: TCR beta diversity tracked closely with naive T cell percentage.

The authors ran a second PCR of roughly 6 to 11 cycles using a sample-barcoded 5' primer and a J-beta primer mix. TCRdb reanalysed the 5' RACE reads using MiXCR and keeps one entry per CDR3 protein. In the table there are roughly 680,000 distinct CDR3 sequences, over 20% of which are singletons. Material: blood. The source of this sequence is a man aged 65-85 years in good health.

CDR3 bases: TGCAGTGCTAGAGATGGGGGGAGAACTAATGGAAAACTGTTTTTT. The encoded protein is CSARDGGRTNGKLFF. The rearrangement links TRBV20-1 to TRBJ1-4, with D perhaps matching TRBD1 (5 bases). Germline CDR1 DFQATT, CDR2 SNEGSKA (reference sequence). This CDR3 comprises 15 residues.